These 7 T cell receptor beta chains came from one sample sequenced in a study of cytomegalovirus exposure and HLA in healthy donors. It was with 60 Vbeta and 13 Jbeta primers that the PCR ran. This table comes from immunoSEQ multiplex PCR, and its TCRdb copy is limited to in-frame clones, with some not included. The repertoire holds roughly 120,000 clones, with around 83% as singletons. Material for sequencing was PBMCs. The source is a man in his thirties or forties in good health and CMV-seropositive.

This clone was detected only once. The CDR3: CASSKGTVLLYGYTF. DNA of the CDR3: TGTGCCAGCAGTAAAGGGACAGTTCTCTTATATGGCTACACCTTC. The rearrangement links TRBV2 to TRBJ1-2, with 7 positions matching TRBD1. This CDR3 is 15 amino acids long. The germline gives CDR1 SNHLY, CDR2 FYNNEI. V lost 5 bases to trimming and J lost 5 bases; unmatched junction nucleotides: 11.

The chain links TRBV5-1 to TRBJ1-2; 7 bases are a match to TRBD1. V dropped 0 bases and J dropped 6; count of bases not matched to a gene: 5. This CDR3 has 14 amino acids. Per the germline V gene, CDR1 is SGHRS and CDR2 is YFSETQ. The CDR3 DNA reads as TGCGCCAGCAGCTTGGTTGCAGGGACAGATGGCTACACCTTC. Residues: CASSLVAGTDGYTF.

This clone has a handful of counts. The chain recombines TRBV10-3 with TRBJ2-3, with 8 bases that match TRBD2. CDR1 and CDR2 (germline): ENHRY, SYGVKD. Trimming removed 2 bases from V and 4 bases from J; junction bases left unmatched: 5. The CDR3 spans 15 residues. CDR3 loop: CAISETGGRADTQYF. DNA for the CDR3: TGTGCCATCAGTGAGACGGGAGGGCGGGCAGATACGCAGTATTTT.

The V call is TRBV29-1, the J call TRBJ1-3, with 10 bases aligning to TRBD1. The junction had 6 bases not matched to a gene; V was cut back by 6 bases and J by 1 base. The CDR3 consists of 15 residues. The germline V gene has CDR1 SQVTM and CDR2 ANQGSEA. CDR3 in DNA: TGCAGCGTAAGACAGGGGGCAGATTCTGGAAACACCATATATTTT. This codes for CSVRQGADSGNTIYF.

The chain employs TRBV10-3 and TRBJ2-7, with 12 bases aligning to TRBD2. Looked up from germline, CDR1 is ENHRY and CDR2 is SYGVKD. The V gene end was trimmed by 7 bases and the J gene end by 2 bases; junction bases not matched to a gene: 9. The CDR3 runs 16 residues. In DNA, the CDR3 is TGTGCCATCATCCTTAATGGACTAGCGGGGACCTACGAGCAGTACTTC. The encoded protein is CAIILNGLAGTYEQYF.

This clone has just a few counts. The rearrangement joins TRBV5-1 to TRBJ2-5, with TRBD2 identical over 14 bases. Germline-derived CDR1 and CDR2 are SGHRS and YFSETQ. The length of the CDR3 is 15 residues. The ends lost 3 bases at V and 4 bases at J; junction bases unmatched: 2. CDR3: CASSSGTSGGETQYF. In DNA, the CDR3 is TGCGCCAGCAGCTCCGGGACTAGCGGGGGAGAGACCCAGTACTTC. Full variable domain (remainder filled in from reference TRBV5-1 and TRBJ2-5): KAGVTQTPRYLIKTRGQQVTLSCSPISGHRSVSWYQQTPGQGLQFLFEYFSETQRNKGNFPGRFSGRQFSNSRSEMNVSTLELGDSALYLCASSSGTSGGETQYFGPGTRLLVL.

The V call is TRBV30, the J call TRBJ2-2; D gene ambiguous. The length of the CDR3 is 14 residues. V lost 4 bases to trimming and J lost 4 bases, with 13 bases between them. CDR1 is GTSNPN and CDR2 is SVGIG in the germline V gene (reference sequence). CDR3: CAWTLLPGTGELFF. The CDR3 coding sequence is TGTGCCTGGACTTTGCTCCCGGGCACCGGGGAGCTGTTTTTT.